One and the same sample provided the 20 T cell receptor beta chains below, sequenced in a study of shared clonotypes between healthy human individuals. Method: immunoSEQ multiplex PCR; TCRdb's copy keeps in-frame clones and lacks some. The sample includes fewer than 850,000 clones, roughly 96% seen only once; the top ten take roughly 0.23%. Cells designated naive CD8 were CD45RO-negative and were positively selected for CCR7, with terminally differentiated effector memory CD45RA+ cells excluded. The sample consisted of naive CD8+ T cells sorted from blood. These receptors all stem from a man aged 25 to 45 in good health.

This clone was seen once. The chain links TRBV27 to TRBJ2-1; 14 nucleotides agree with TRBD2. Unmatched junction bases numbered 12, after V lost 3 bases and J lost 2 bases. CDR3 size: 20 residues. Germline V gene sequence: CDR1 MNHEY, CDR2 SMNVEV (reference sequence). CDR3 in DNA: TGTGCCAGCAGTTTTAGGCCGGGACTAGCGGGAGATACGGCCTACAATGAGCAGTTCTTC. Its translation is CASSFRPGLAGDTAYNEQFF.

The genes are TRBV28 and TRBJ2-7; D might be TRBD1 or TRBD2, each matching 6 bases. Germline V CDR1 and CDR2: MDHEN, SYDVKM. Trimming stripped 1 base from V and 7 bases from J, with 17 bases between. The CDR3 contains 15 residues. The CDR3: CASSLSTTGTREQYF. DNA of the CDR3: TGTGCCAGCAGTTTATCCACAACAGGGACTCGGGAGCAGTACTTC.

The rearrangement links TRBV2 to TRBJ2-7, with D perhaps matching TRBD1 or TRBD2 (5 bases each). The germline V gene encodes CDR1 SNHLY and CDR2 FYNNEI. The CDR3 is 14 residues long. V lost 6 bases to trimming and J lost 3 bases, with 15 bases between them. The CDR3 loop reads CASSHPGADYEQYF. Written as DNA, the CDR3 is TGTGCCAGCAGCCACCCCGGGGCAGACTACGAGCAGTACTTC.

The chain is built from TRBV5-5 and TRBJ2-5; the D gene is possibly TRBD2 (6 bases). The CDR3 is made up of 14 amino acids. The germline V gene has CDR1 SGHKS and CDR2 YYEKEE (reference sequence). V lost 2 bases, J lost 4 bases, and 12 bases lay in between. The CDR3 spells CASSLKRESETQYF. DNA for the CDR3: TGTGCCAGCAGCTTAAAACGGGAGTCAGAGACCCAGTACTTC.

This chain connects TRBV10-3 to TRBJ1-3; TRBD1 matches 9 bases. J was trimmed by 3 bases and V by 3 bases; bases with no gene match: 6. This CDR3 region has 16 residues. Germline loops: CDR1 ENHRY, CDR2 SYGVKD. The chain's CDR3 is CAISDRDRAVGNTIYF. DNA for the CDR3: TGTGCCATCAGTGACCGGGACAGGGCGGTTGGAAACACCATATATTTT.

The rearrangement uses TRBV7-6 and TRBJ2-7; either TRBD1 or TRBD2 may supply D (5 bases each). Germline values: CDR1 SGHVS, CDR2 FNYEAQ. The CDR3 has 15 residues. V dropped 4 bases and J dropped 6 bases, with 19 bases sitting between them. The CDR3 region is CASSSPSGAVSEQYF. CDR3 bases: TGTGCCAGCAGCTCCCCTTCCGGGGCGGTCAGCGAGCAGTACTTC.

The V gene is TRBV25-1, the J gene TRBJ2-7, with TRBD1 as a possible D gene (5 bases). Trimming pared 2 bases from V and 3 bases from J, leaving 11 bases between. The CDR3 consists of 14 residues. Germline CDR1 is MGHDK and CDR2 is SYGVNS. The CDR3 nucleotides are TGTGCCAGCAGTGAACACCCCCAGGGCTACGAGCAGTACTTC. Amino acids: CASSEHPQGYEQYF.

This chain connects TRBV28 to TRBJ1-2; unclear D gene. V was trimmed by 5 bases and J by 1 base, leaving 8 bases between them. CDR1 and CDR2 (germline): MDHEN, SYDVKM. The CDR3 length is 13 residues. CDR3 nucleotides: TGTGCCAGCAGTCTTGACGGTAACTATGGCTACACCTTC. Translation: CASSLDGNYGYTF.

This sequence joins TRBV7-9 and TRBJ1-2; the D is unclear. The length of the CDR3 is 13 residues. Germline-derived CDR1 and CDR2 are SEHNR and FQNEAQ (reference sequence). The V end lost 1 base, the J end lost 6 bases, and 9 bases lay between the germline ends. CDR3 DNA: TGTGCCAGCAGCTTAGATTGGGAAGATGGCTACACCTTC. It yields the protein CASSLDWEDGYTF.

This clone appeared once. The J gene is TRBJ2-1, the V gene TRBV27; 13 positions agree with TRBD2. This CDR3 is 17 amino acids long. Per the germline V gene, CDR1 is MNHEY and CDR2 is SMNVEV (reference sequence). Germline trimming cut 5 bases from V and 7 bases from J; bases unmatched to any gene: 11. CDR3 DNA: TGTGCCAGCAGTCCCTGGACTAGCGGGAGTCTTTGGAATGAGCAGTTCTTC. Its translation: CASSPWTSGSLWNEQFF.

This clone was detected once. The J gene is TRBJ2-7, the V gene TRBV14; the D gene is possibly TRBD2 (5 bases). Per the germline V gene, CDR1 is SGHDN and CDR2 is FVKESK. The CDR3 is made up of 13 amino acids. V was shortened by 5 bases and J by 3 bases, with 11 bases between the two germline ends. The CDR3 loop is CASSIIRGYEQYF. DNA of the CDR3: TGTGCCAGCAGCATAATCCGGGGCTACGAGCAGTACTTC.

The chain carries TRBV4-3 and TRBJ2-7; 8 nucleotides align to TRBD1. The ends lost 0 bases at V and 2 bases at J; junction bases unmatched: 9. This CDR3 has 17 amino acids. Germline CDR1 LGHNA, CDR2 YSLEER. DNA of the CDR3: TGCGCCAGCAGCCAAGATGGTACCGGACAGGGAACCTACGAGCAGTACTTC. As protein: CASSQDGTGQGTYEQYF.

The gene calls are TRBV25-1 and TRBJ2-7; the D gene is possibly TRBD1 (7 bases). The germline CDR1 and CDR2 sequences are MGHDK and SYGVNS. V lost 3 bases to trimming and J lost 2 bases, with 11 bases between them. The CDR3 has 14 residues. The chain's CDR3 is CASSEEGAPYEQYF. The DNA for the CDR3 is TGTGCCAGCAGTGAGGAGGGGGCTCCCTACGAGCAGTACTTC.

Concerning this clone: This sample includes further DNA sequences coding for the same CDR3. The CDR3 DNA sequence: TGTGCCAGCAGTTTCCTCACAGATACGCAGTATTTT. This gives the protein CASSFLTDTQYF. This chain uses TRBV27 with TRBJ2-3; no definite D call. Trimming removed 3 bases at V and 2 bases at J, with 3 bases between. This CDR3 spans 12 amino acids. Germline lookup yields CDR1 MNHEY and CDR2 SMNVEV (reference sequence).

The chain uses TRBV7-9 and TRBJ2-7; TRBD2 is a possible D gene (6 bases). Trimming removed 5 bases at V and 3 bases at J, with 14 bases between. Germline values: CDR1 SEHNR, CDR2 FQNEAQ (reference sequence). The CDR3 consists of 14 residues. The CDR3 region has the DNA TGTGCCAGCAGCGGCGGGGCGTCGGTCTACGAGCAGTACTTC. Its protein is CASSGGASVYEQYF.

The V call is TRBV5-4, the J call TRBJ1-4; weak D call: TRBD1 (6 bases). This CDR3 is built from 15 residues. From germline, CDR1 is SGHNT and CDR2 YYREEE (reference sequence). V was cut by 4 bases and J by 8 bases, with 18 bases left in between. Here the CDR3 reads CASSPGRQEGEKLFF. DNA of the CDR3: TGTGCCAGCAGCCCGGGGCGACAGGAGGGGGAAAAACTGTTTTTT.

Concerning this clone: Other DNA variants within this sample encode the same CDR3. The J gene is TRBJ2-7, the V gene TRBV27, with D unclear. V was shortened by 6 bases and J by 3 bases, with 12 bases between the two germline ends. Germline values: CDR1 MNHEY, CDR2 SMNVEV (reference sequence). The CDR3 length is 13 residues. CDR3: CASSWGRDYEQYF. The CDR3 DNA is TGTGCCAGCAGCTGGGGTAGGGACTACGAGCAGTACTTC.

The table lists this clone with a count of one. The CDR3 reads CASSPPSPEAFF. CDR3 nucleotide sequence: TGTGCCAGCTCACCGCCATCTCCTGAAGCTTTCTTT. The chain is built from TRBV18 and TRBJ1-1, with D unresolved. This CDR3 is built from 12 residues. Germline V gene lookup returns CDR1 KGHSH and CDR2 LQKENI. V lost 3 bases to trimming and J lost 6 bases, with 8 bases between them.

The CDR3 coding sequence is TGTGCCAGCACAGCTAGCGGGAGGATCACCGGGGAGCTGTTTTTT. It yields the protein CASTASGRITGELFF. The V gene is TRBV6-5, the J gene TRBJ2-2; 11 bases map to TRBD2. Germline CDR1 reads MNHEY; CDR2 reads SVGAGI. J was trimmed by 4 bases and V by 7 bases; bases with no gene match: 5. The CDR3 totals 15 residues.

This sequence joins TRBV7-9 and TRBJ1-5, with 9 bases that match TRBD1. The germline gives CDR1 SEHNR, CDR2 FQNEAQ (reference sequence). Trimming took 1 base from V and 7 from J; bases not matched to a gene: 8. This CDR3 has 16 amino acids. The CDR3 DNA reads TGTGCCAGCAGCTTAGTTAAGACAGGGGGAGGGCAGCCCCAGCATTTT. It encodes CASSLVKTGGGQPQHF.